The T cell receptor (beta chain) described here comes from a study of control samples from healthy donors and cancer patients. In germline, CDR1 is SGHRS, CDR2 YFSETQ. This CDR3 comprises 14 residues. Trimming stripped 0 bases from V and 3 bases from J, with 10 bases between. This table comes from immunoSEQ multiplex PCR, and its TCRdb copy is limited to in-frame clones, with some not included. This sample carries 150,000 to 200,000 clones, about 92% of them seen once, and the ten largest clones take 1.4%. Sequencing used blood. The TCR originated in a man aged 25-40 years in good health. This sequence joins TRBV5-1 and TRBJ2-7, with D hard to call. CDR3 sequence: CASSLERGDYEQYF. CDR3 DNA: TGCGCCAGCAGCTTGGAACGCGGAGACTACGAGCAGTACTTC.